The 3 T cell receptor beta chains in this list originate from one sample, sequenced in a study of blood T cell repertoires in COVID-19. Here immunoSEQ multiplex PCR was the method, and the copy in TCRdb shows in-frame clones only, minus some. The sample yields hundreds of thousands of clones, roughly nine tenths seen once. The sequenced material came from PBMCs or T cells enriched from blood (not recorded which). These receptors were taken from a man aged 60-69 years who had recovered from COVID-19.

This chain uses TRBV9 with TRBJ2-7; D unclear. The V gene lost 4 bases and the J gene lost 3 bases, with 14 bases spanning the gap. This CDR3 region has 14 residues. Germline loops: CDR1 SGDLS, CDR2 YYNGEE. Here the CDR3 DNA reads TGTGCCAGCAGCCCCGAGTTGCGTAACTACGAGCAGTACTTC. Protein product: CASSPELRNYEQYF.

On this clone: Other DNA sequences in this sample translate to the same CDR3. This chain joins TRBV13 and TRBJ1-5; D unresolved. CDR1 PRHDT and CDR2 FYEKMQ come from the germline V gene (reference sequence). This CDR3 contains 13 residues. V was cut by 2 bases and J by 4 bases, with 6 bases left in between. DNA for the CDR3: TGTGCCAGCAGCTTATCCAGAAATCAGCCCCAGCATTTT. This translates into CASSLSRNQPQHF.

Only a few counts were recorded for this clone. The CDR3 reads CASSLEPQGVGELFF. The CDR3 coding sequence is TGTGCCAGCAGCTTAGAGCCTCAAGGGGTCGGGGAGCTGTTTTTT. The genes are TRBV13 and TRBJ2-2, with a weak D call TRBD1 (5 bases). The length of the CDR3 is 15 residues. The V end lost 1 base, the J end lost 7 bases, and 13 bases lay between the germline ends. The germline gives CDR1 PRHDT, CDR2 FYEKMQ (reference sequence).